This is a list of T cell receptor beta chains from one sample in a study of T cell responses to AZD1222 COVID-19 vaccine. The repertoire was sequenced with immunoSEQ multiplex PCR; TCRdb's copy has only in-frame clones and lacks some. The data contain some 150,000 clones, 90% of them singletons. The sequences come from peripheral blood, collected on day 0 of AZD1222 vaccination. The receptors shown here come from an adult in good health. Each CDR3 is given with its conserved first and last residue. A D gene is named only where the DNA matches it firmly. Clone size appears in some rows only: once, few, many, or a class for an expanded clone.

TRBV9	NA	13	TRBJ1-1	NA	TGTGCCAGCAGCGTAGGGGGGTCGGAGGAAGCTTTCTTT	CASSVGGSEEAFF
TRBV6-6	NA	11	TRBJ1-2	TRBD1	TGTGCCAGCCGGGACAGGGCTGGCTACACCTTC	CASRDRAGYTF
TRBV2	NA	10	TRBJ1-1	NA	TGTGCCAGCAGTGGTCTGGCAGCTTTCTTT	CASSGLAAFF
TRBV7-8	NA	15	TRBJ1-6	NA	TGTGCCAGCAGCTTCCGCTCGCAGGGGAATTCACCCCTCCACTTT	CASSFRSQGNSPLHF
TRBV6-5	NA	15	TRBJ1-6	TRBD1	TGTGCCAGCACCCTAGGGACAGGGAGGAATTCACCCCTCCACTTT	CASTLGTGRNSPLHF
TRBV11-3	NA	15	TRBJ2-1	TRBD2	TGTGCCAGCAGTCGAAGCGGGGGTTCCTACAATGAGCAGTTCTTC	CASSRSGGSYNEQFF
TRBV27	NA	16	TRBJ1-1	NA	TGTGCCAGCAGTTTGAGAGGCAGGACCGTGAACACTGAAGCTTTCTTT	CASSLRGRTVNTEAFF
TRBV27	NA	17	TRBJ1-6	NA	TGTGCCAGCAGTTTATCGGTGCCGGGGACGGGGAATTCACCCCTCCACTTT	CASSLSVPGTGNSPLHF
TRBV12-5	NA	16	TRBJ2-2	NA	TGTGCTAGTGGTTTTGGAACAGGGTGGAGCACCGGGGAGCTGTTTTTT	CASGFGTGWSTGELFF
TRBV28	NA	15	TRBJ2-3	TRBD2	TGTGCCAGCAGTCGACTAGGGAGGGAAACAGATACGCAGTATTTT	CASSRLGRETDTQYF
TRBV10-3	NA	16	TRBJ1-1	NA	TGTGCCATCAGTGAGCCGGGACGCGGCATGAACACTGAAGCTTTCTTT	CAISEPGRGMNTEAFF
TRBV29-1	NA	13	TRBJ1-2	NA	TGCAGCGTTGAGGGCGTGATTGGCTATGGCTACACCTTC	CSVEGVIGYGYTF
TRBV7-6	NA	18	TRBJ2-7	NA	TGTGCCAGCAGCGTATCCGCCGGGAAAGGGTCTCTCCTCTACGAGCAGTACTTC	CASSVSAGKGSLLYEQYF
TRBV7-9	NA	15	TRBJ1-1	TRBD1	TGTGCCAGCAGCTTAAAGACAGGGGGGAACACTGAAGCTTTCTTT	CASSLKTGGNTEAFF
TRBV21-1	NA	19	TRBJ2-7	NA	TGTGCCAGCAGCAAAGATCCTCTGAGGGACAGGACAGGAATTTACGAGCAGTACTTC	CASSKDPLRDRTGIYEQYF
TRBV27	NA	15	TRBJ1-1	NA	TGTGCCAGCAGTTTATCGCAGGGAGTAATAACTGAAGCTTTCTTT	CASSLSQGVITEAFF
TRBV7-9	NA	13	TRBJ1-1	NA	TGTGCCAGCAGCGACACTCCTTCGACTGAAGCTTTCTTT	CASSDTPSTEAFF
TRBV2	NA	12	TRBJ2-5	NA	TGTGCCAGAGGGACCACCCAAGAGACCCAGTACTTC	CARGTTQETQYF
TRBV2	NA	16	TRBJ1-1	NA	TGTGCCAGCACCGAGGAGTATTCAGGGGCGGGCACTGAAGCTTTCTTT	CASTEEYSGAGTEAFF
TRBV18	NA	13	TRBJ2-3	NA	TGTGCCAGCTCACCGGCCGCCCCAGATACGCAGTATTTT	CASSPAAPDTQYF
TRBV12-5	NA	12	TRBJ1-5	NA	TGTGCTAGTGGTTTGATTCCTCAGCCCCAGCATTTT	CASGLIPQPQHF
TRBV5-1	NA	16	TRBJ2-5	TRBD2	TGCGCCAGCAGCCCGCCCCTAGCGGGGGGGGAAGAGACCCAGTACTTC	CASSPPLAGGEETQYF
TRBV5-5	NA	15	TRBJ1-5	NA	TGTGCCAGCAGCTTCCTGACAGGCCGAGATCAGCCCCAGCATTTT	CASSFLTGRDQPQHF
TRBV18	NA	13	TRBJ1-1	NA	TGTGCCAGCTCGGGGAAAACGGGCACTGAAGCTTTCTTT	CASSGKTGTEAFF
TRBV15	NA	15	TRBJ1-5	NA	TGTGCCACCAGTTCTCTTGTAGAGGGCAATCAGCCCCAGCATTTT	CATSSLVEGNQPQHF
TRBV12-5	once	16	TRBJ2-3	TRBD2	TGTGCTAGTGGTTTGCCATCAAGCGGGAGAAGGGATACGCAGTATTTT	CASGLPSSGRRDTQYF
TRBV9	once	16	TRBJ2-1	TRBD2	TGTGCCAGCAGCGCCCCGCTAGCGGGGGGAGGTAGTGAGCAGTTCTTC	CASSAPLAGGGSEQFF
TRBV9	NA	16	TRBJ1-3	TRBD1	TGTGCCAGCAGCGTCGGGACAGGGTTCTCTGGAAACACCATATATTTT	CASSVGTGFSGNTIYF
TRBV2	NA	12	TRBJ1-6	NA	TGTGCCAGCAAACAGGGAAATTCACCCCTCCACTTT	CASKQGNSPLHF
TRBV6-6	NA	13	TRBJ1-5	NA	TGTGCCAACGGGGCCGGAGTCAATCAGCCCCAGCATTTT	CANGAGVNQPQHF
TRBV28	NA	16	TRBJ2-6	NA	TGTGCCAGCAGTTTAGCAGGGGGGGCTGGGGCCAACGTCCTGACTTTC	CASSLAGGAGANVLTF
TRBV18	NA	15	TRBJ2-1	TRBD1	TGTGCCAGCTCATTTGACAGGGGGCCCTACAATGAGCAGTTCTTC	CASSFDRGPYNEQFF
TRBV6-2/TRBV6-3	NA	15	TRBJ1-3	NA	TGTGCCAGCAGTTACCCGACAGGCCGGGTCAACACCATATATTTT	CASSYPTGRVNTIYF
TRBV2	NA	14	TRBJ1-1	NA	TGTGCCAGCAGTTTAATGACGGTGAACACTGAAGCTTTCTTT	CASSLMTVNTEAFF
TRBV6-2/TRBV6-3	NA	15	TRBJ2-7	TRBD2	TGTGCCAGCAGTTACCCACGGACTAGCCAATACGAGCAGTACTTC	CASSYPRTSQYEQYF
TRBV20-1	NA	10	TRBJ2-7	NA	TGCAGTGTCCTCCCAGGGGAGCAGTACTTC	CSVLPGEQYF
TRBV5-1	NA	15	TRBJ2-7	NA	TGCGCCAGCAGCCCGTACACAGGGATTTCCTACGAGCAGTACTTC	CASSPYTGISYEQYF
TRBV27	NA	16	TRBJ2-1	TRBD2	TGTGCCAGCAGTCTACTGGGACTAGCGGACTACAATGAGCAGTTCTTC	CASSLLGLADYNEQFF